This T cell receptor (beta chain) originates from a study of T-cell reconstitution after alpha-beta-depleted transplantation in children. During its preparation, the TCRbeta library received unique molecular identifiers. MiXCR, applied by TCRdb to the PCR reads, yields one record per CDR3 protein. The data contain 200,000 to 250,000 distinct CDR3 sequences, roughly 10% of them singletons. Germline-derived CDR1 and CDR2 are DFQATT and SNEGSKA (reference sequence). V lost 3 bases and J lost 5; bases outside the gene matches: 3. The CDR3 is 12 residues long. This sample comprised PBMCs from the stem cell graft donor, obtained from the stem cell graft. The TCR sequence derives from a human donor who donated a stem cell graft to a child with acute lymphoblastic leukemia. The rearrangement uses TRBV20-1 and TRBJ2-7, with 8 bases identical to TRBD2. CDR3 region: CSARTSDHEQYF. In nucleotides, the CDR3 is TGCAGTGCTAGGACTAGCGATCACGAGCAGTACTTC.